This T cell receptor (beta chain) was captured in a study of T cell responses to AZD1222 COVID-19 vaccine. Study-level information: Doses given second, at about 4 or about 12 weeks, were pooled.

Whole-study findings and limits: Two doses of AZD1222 preceded a rise in Spike-specific TCR breadth and depth. White British donors predominated, females outnumbered males, and clonal diversity was possibly underestimated. With dominance at 160-218 and 743-854, vaccine-associated CD4 TCRs spanned spike.

In the case of this clone: No antigen is known for it.

Produced via immunoSEQ multiplex PCR; TCRdb's table is partial and in-frame only. This table holds fewer than 140,000 clones, approximately 87% found once. V lost 2 bases and J lost 14; bases outside the gene matches: 2. The CDR3 covers 10 residues. Germline V gives CDR1 DFQATT, CDR2 SNEGSKA (reference sequence). V usage is TRBV20-1 and J usage is TRBJ2-1, with TRBD2 matching over 8 bases. This receptor was obtained from an adult in good health. The sample was peripheral blood, taken on day 0 of AZD1222 vaccination. The CDR3, as DNA: TGCAGTGCTAGATCGGGAGGGGAGTTCTTC. The encoded protein is CSARSGGEFF.